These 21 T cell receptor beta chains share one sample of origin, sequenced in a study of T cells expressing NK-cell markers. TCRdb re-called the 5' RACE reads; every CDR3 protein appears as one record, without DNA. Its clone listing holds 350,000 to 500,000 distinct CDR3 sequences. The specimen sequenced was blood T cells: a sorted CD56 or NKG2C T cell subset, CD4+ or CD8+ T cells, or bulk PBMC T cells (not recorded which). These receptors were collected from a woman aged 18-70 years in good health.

CDR3: CASSQRAGNQPQHF. The chain couples TRBV4-1 to TRBJ1-5. The CDR3 is 14 amino acids. Germline lookup yields CDR1 MGHRA and CDR2 YSYEKL.

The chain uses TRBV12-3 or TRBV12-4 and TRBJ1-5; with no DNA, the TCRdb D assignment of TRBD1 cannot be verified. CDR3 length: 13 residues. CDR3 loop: CASSTGANQPQHF.

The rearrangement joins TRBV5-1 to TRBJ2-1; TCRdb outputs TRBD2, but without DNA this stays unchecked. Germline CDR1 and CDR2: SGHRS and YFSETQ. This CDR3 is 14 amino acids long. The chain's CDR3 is CASSFWDYNNEQFF.

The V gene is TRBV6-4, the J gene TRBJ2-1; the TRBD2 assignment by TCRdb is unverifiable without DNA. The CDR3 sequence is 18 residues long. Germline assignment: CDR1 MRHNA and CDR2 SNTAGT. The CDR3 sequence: CASSARTSGGADWNEQFF.

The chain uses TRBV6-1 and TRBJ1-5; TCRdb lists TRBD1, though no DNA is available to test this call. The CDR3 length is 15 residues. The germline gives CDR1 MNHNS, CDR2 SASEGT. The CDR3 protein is CASRSDFWGNQPQHF.

The CDR3 sequence is CASSHPLAGGPNEQFF. The chain joins TRBV5-4 to TRBJ2-1; TCRdb returns TRBD2, unconfirmable since there is no DNA. This CDR3 has 16 residues. Germline V gene data show CDR1 as SGHNT and CDR2 as YYREEE (reference sequence).

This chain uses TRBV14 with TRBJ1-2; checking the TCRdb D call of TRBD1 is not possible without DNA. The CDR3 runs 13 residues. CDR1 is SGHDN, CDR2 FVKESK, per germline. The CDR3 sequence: CASSQGDSDGYTF.

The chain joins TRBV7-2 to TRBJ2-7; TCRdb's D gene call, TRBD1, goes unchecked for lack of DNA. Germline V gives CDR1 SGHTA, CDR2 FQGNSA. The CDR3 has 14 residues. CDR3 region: CASSSTGTPYEQYF.

The CDR3 here is CVSGTSGYNEQFF. The V call is TRBV28, the J call TRBJ2-1; TCRdb reports TRBD2, a call that lacks DNA to check it against. This CDR3 contains 13 residues. Germline V lookup: CDR1 MDHEN, CDR2 SYDVKM. The full variable domain, completed using reference TRBV28 and TRBJ2-1, is DVKVTQSSRYLVKRTGEKVFLECVQDMDHENMFWYRQDPGLGLRLIYFSYDVKMKEKGDIPEGYSVSREKKERFSLILESASTNQTSMYLCVSGTSGYNEQFFGPGTRLTVL.

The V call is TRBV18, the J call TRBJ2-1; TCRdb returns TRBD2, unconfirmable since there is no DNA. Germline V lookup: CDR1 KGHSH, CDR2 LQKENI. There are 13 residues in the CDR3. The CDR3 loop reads CASSPKGPGEQFF.

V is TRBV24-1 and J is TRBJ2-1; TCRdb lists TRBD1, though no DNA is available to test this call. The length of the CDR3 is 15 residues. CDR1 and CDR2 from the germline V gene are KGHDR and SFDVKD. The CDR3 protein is CATSGQTGHNNEQFF.

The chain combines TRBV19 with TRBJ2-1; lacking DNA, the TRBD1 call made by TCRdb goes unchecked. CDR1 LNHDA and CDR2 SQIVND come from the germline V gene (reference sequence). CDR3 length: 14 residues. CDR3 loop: CASRLGRGNNEQFF. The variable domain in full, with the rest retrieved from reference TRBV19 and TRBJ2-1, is DGGITQSPKYLFRKEGQNVTLSCEQNLNHDAMYWYRQDPGQGLRLIYYSQIVNDFQKGDIAEGYSVSREKKESFPLTVTSAQKNPTAFYLCASRLGRGNNEQFFGPGTRLTVL.

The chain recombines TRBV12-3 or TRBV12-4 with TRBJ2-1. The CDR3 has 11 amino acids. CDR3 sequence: CASSLGNKKFF.

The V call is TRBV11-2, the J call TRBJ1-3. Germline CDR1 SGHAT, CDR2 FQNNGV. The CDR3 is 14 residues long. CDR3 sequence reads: CASFTTGSGNTIYF.

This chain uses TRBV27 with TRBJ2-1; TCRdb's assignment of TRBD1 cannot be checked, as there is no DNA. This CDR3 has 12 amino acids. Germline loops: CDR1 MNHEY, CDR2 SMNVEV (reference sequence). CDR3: CASSPQGWGQFF.

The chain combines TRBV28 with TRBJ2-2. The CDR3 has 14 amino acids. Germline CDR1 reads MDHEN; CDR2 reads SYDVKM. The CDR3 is CASRYRPSTGELFF.

The CDR3 loop reads CASQEFRMNTEAFF. V usage is TRBV6-1 and J usage is TRBJ1-1. CDR3 length: 14 amino acids. The germline CDR1 and CDR2 sequences are MNHNS and SASEGT.

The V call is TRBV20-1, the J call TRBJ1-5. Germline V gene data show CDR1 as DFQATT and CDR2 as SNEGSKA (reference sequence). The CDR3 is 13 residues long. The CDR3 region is CSARDKGNQPQHF.

This chain's CDR3 is CASSVLSGQGREKLFF. The chain uses TRBV9 and TRBJ1-4; TCRdb proposes TRBD1, but this gene call is untestable without DNA. The CDR3 contains 16 residues. The germline CDR1 and CDR2 sequences are SGDLS and YYNGEE.

The CDR3 is CSVERQGAGELFF. The chain couples TRBV29-1 to TRBJ2-2; TCRdb indicates TRBD1, and absent DNA this call remains unverified. The CDR3 contains 13 residues. The germline gives CDR1 SQVTM, CDR2 ANQGSEA.

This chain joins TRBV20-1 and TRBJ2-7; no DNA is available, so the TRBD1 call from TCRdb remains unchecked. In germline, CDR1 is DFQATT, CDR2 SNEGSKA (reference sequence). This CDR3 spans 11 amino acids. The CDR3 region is CSASPENEQYF.